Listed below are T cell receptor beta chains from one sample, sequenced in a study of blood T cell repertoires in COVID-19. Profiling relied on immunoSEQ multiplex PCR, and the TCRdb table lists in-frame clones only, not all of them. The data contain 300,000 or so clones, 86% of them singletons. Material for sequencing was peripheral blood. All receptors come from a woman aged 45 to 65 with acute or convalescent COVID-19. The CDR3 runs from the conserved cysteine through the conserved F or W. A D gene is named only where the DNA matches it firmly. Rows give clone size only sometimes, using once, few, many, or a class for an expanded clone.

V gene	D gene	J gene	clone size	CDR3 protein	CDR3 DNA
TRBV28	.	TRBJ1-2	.	CASSLWSGPLHGYTF	TGTGCCAGCAGTTTATGGTCAGGGCCACTCCATGGCTACACCTTC
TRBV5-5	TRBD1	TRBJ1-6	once	CASSVGQGVAPLHF	TGTGCCAGCAGCGTGGGACAGGGAGTGGCTCCCCTCCACTTT
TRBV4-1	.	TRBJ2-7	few	CASSQVRDWGYEQYF	TGCGCCAGCAGCCAAGTCCGGGACTGGGGGTACGAGCAGTACTTC
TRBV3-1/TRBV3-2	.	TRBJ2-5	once	CASSYQRSQETQYF	TGTGCCAGCAGTTACCAGCGGAGCCAAGAGACCCAGTACTTC
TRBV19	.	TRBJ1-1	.	CASSPGIRNTEAFF	TGTGCCAGTAGCCCAGGGATCCGGAACACTGAAGCTTTCTTT
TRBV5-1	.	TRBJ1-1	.	CASTQGPGDTEAFF	TGCGCCAGCACCCAGGGTCCAGGGGACACTGAAGCTTTCTTT
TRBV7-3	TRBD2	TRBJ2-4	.	CASSLTGLAGRDIQYF	TGTGCCAGCAGCTTAACGGGACTAGCGGGAAGGGACATTCAGTACTTC
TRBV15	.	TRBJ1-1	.	CAILEGGANTEAFF	TGTGCCATCCTAGAAGGGGGGGCGAACACTGAAGCTTTCTTT
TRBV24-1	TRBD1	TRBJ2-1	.	CATSAHDRGAYNEQFF	TGTGCCACCAGTGCCCACGACAGGGGTGCTTACAATGAGCAGTTCTTC
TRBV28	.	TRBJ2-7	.	CATLNFGGTYEQYF	TGTGCCACCTTAAACTTCGGGGGAACCTACGAGCAGTACTTC
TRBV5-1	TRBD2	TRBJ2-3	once	CASSSGLTDTQYF	TGCGCCAGCAGCTCGGGACTAACAGATACGCAGTATTTT
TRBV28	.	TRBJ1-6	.	CASSLPGQANSPLHF	TGTGCCAGCAGTTTACCTGGCCAGGCAAATTCACCCCTCCACTTT
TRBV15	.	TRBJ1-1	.	CATSRARVPEAFF	TGTGCCACCAGCAGAGCCAGGGTGCCCGAAGCTTTCTTT
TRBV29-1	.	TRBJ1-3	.	CSVGQGPSGNTIYF	TGCAGCGTTGGCCAGGGGCCCTCTGGAAACACCATATATTTT
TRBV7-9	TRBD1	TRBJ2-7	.	CASSLGTGLSSYEQYF	TGTGCCAGCAGCTTAGGGACAGGGCTTTCCTCCTACGAGCAGTACTTC
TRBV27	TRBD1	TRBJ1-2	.	CASSWGTAYGYTF	TGTGCCAGCTCCTGGGGGACAGCTTATGGCTACACCTTC
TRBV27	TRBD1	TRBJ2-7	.	CASSSPPGQGAREQYF	TGTGCCAGCAGTTCCCCGCCGGGACAGGGGGCGCGAGAGCAGTACTTC
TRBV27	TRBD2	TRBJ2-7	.	CASSLIPPATSGPHYEQYF	TGTGCCAGCAGTTTAATTCCCCCCGCTACTAGCGGACCTCATTACGAGCAGTACTTC
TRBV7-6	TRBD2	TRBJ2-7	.	CASSPAGETYEQYF	TGTGCCAGCAGCCCCGCGGGGGAAACCTACGAGCAGTACTTC
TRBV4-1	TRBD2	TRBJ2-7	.	CASSRAGYLLGDEQYF	TGCGCCAGCAGCCGAGCGGGGTACCTCCTCGGAGACGAGCAGTACTTC
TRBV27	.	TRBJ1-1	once	CASRLEGPSGNTEAFF	TGTGCCAGCAGATTGGAGGGGCCGAGTGGCAACACTGAAGCTTTCTTT
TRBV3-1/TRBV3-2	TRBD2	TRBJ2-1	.	CASSPSTGTSGRFEQFF	TGTGCCAGCAGCCCGAGTACGGGGACTAGCGGGAGGTTTGAGCAGTTCTTC